These 22 T cell receptor beta chains were all obtained from the same sample, sequenced in a study of neurological immune-mediated disorders. TCRdb reanalysed the 5' RACE reads using MiXCR and keeps one entry per CDR3 protein. This sample carries roughly 18,000 distinct CDR3 sequences, under 35% of them seen once, and the ten largest clones take 33%. Sequenced input: PBMCs. Every receptor here comes from a man in his fifties or sixties with HTLV-1-associated myelopathy (HAM/TSP).

The CDR3 is CSARDISDSSGNTIYF. CDR3 DNA: TGCAGTGCTAGAGATATTTCCGACAGCTCTGGAAACACCATATATTTT. The chain has TRBV20-1 and TRBJ1-3; D is possibly TRBD1 (5 bases). This CDR3 contains 16 residues. Per germline, CDR1 DFQATT and CDR2 SNEGSKA (reference sequence). Between the trimmed V and J ends, which lost 0 bases and 0 bases, there was a span of 12 bases.

The chain recombines TRBV20-1 with TRBJ2-5; D gene uncertain. CDR3 length: 12 residues. V lost 5 bases to trimming and J lost 2 bases, with 9 bases between them. Germline CDR1 reads DFQATT; CDR2 reads SNEGSKA (reference sequence). In DNA form, the CDR3 reads TGCAGTGCTTCAAGAATGCAAGAGACCCAGTACTTC. This translates into CSASRMQETQYF.

This clonotype was counted between two and nine times. This rearrangement joins TRBV7-3 to TRBJ2-3, with D tentatively TRBD2 (6 bases). CDR1 and CDR2 (germline): SGHTA, FQGTGA. V was shortened by 5 bases and J by 0 bases, with 12 bases between the two germline ends. This CDR3 is built from 15 residues. Here the CDR3 DNA reads TGTGCCAGCAGCCCAGGGACTGCTAGCACAGATACGCAGTATTTT. It codes for CASSPGTASTDTQYF. Drawing the rest from reference TRBV7-3 and TRBJ2-3, the complete variable domain is GAGVSQTPSNKVTEKGKYVELRCDPISGHTALYWYRQSLGQGPEFLIYFQGTGAADDSGLPNDRFFAVRPEGSVSTLKIQRTERGDSAVYLCASSPGTASTDTQYFGPGTRLTVL.

This clonotype has ten or more counts. CDR3: CASSLGMNTEAFF. CDR3 nucleotide sequence: TGTGCCAGCAGCTTGGGGATGAACACTGAAGCTTTCTTT. This chain uses TRBV5-5 with TRBJ1-1; D is undetermined. CDR3 size: 13 residues. Deletions cut 0 bases from V and 0 bases from J, with 3 bases between. Per the germline V gene, CDR1 is SGHKS and CDR2 is YYEKEE (reference sequence).

This clonotype is classed as medium-sized (0.01 to 0.1%). This chain links TRBV5-1 with TRBJ1-2; D gene uncertain. CDR3 size: 11 residues. Trimming took 7 bases from V and 2 from J, leaving 6 bases between them. Germline CDR1 is SGHRS and CDR2 is YFSETQ. For the CDR3, the DNA is TGCGCCAGCGGAGGAAACTATGGCTACACCTTC. Translation: CASGGNYGYTF.

Comments on this clonotype: A read error may be the cause here, since a much bigger clone is one base away. The J gene is TRBJ2-1, the V gene TRBV18, with 9 bases lining up with TRBD1. This CDR3 is built from 15 residues. Germline V gene sequence: CDR1 KGHSH, CDR2 LQKENI. The CDR3 here is CDSSPPRTGVNEQFF. The CDR3 DNA reads TGTGACAGCTCACCACCGAGGACAGGGGTCAATGAGCAGTTCTTC.

The chain's CDR3 is CASSPPPRGGQGPDTQYF. In nucleotides, the CDR3 is TGTGCCAGCAGCCCCCCCCCGCGGGGGGGCCAAGGGCCAGATACGCAGTATTTT. This chain uses TRBV9 with TRBJ2-3; 9 bases are a match to TRBD2. The junction had 16 bases not matched to a gene; V was cut back by 4 bases and J by 4 bases. Per germline, CDR1 SGDLS and CDR2 YYNGEE. The CDR3 runs to 18 residues.

For this clonotype: One junction end disagrees with the germline gene, perhaps due to a read error. The chain joins TRBV7-3 to TRBJ2-5; D is unresolved. This CDR3 is built from 15 residues. Germline V lookup: CDR1 SGHTA, CDR2 FQGTGA. CDR3 in amino acids: CARSLFRSPVETQYF. The CDR3, as DNA: TGTGCCAGAAGCTTATTTAGGTCTCCGGTGGAGACCCAGTACTTC.

The rearrangement links TRBV20-1 to TRBJ2-6; D might be TRBD1 (5 bases). Germline CDR1 DFQATT, CDR2 SNEGSKA (reference sequence). Trimming left V 1 base short and J 3 bases short, with 13 bases between. The CDR3 is 16 amino acids. CDR3 DNA sequence: TGCAGTGCTAGAGTCCCAGGGTCATATGGGGCCAACGTCCTGACTTTC. The encoded protein is CSARVPGSYGANVLTF.

This clonotype was observed a handful of times. This chain links TRBV6-5 with TRBJ2-1; a weak D match, TRBD1 (5 bases). The CDR3 consists of 12 residues. Germline lookup yields CDR1 MNHEY and CDR2 SVGAGI. V lost 6 bases and J 4 bases, leaving 7 bases between the germline ends. CDR3 loop: CASSDSYNEQFF. DNA of the CDR3: TGTGCCAGCAGCGACAGTTACAATGAGCAGTTCTTC.

This clonotype is medium-sized. The chain couples TRBV20-1 to TRBJ2-1; D not certain. The germline V gene encodes CDR1 DFQATT and CDR2 SNEGSKA (reference sequence). Trimming took off 0 bases at V and 0 bases at J, with 9 bases between the two ends. This CDR3 comprises 15 residues. CDR3 sequence: CSARDPPSSYNEQFF. In nucleotides, the CDR3 is TGCAGTGCTAGAGATCCACCTAGCTCCTACAATGAGCAGTTCTTC.

The chain employs TRBV4-3 and TRBJ1-1, with 11 bases lining up with TRBD1. CDR1 is LGHNA, CDR2 YSLEER, per germline. V was clipped by 0 bases and J by 3 bases; unmatched bases: 3. The CDR3 contains 16 residues. DNA of the CDR3: TGCGCCAGCAGCCAAGACCCGGGACAGGGGGACACTGAAGCTTTCTTT. This gives the protein CASSQDPGQGDTEAFF.

Ten or more counts support this clonotype. The V gene is TRBV7-9, the J gene TRBJ2-3, with D possibly TRBD2 on 5 matching bases. Germline CDR1 and CDR2: SEHNR and FQNEAQ (reference sequence). The V and J ends lost 7 bases and 4 bases respectively, with 18 bases between them. The CDR3 has 15 amino acids. CDR3 bases: TGTGCCAGCATCCCGGACCGGTCTAGCCCAGATACGCAGTATTTT. Protein product: CASIPDRSSPDTQYF.

A few counts support this clonotype. The chain links TRBV5-1 to TRBJ1-2; unclear D gene. The CDR3 has 14 amino acids. V lost 4 bases, J lost 6 bases, and 16 bases lay in between. Per the germline V gene, CDR1 is SGHRS and CDR2 is YFSETQ. The CDR3: CASSPQKRSDGYTF. In nucleotides, the CDR3 is TGCGCCAGCAGCCCCCAAAAAAGGAGTGATGGCTACACCTTC.

This clonotype occurred many times. V gene TRBV20-1 combines with J gene TRBJ2-7; D possibly corresponds to TRBD2 (6 bases). Between the trimmed V and J ends, which lost 5 bases and 7 bases, there was a span of 18 bases. The germline V gene has CDR1 DFQATT and CDR2 SNEGSKA (reference sequence). The CDR3 has 13 amino acids. The CDR3 bases are TGCAGTGCTCGACTAGTGGGGTATGAAGAGCAGTACTTC. Its translation: CSARLVGYEEQYF.

This clonotype appeared many times. The chain combines TRBV19 with TRBJ1-5, with D maybe TRBD1 (5 bases). This CDR3 is built from 19 residues. V gave up 0 bases and J gave up 7 bases, with 25 bases separating them. The germline CDR1 and CDR2 sequences are LNHDA and SQIVND (reference sequence). This CDR3 is CASSIDLWGGAFLDQPQHF. DNA for the CDR3: TGTGCCAGTAGTATAGATCTATGGGGGGGAGCCTTCCTGGACCAGCCCCAGCATTTT.

The chain joins TRBV29-1 to TRBJ1-2, with D possibly TRBD1 on 6 matching bases. Germline V gene sequence: CDR1 SQVTM, CDR2 ANQGSEA. The CDR3 extends over 12 amino acids. The V and J ends lost 3 bases and 6 bases respectively, with 11 bases between them. The CDR3 spells CSVDPRQDGYTF. The DNA of the CDR3 is TGCAGCGTTGATCCCAGACAGGATGGCTACACCTTC.

This clonotype appeared a few times. The genes are TRBV6-6 and TRBJ2-5, with TRBD2 matching 11 bases. Germline CDR1 is MNHNY and CDR2 is SVGAGI (reference sequence). Trimming removed 6 bases from V and 5 bases from J; junction bases left unmatched: 17. CDR3 length equals 18 residues. This CDR3 is CASSPSLTSGGGFETQYF. In DNA form, the CDR3 reads TGTGCCAGCAGCCCTTCCTTAACTAGCGGGGGCGGATTTGAGACCCAGTACTTC.

This clonotype was detected ten times or more. V and J are TRBV18 and TRBJ1-1; D ambiguous. CDR1 and CDR2 from the germline V gene are KGHSH and LQKENI. The CDR3 has 16 residues. V lost 6 bases, J lost 1 base, and 18 bases lay in between. CDR3 DNA sequence: TGTGCCAGCTCCCTCCAGTATGTGGAGGGGAACACTGAAGCTTTCTTT. Amino acid sequence: CASSLQYVEGNTEAFF.

This clonotype has only a few counts. The chain joins TRBV20-1 to TRBJ2-2, with D perhaps TRBD2 (6 bases). V was trimmed by 6 bases and J by 3 bases, leaving 14 bases between them. Germline-derived CDR1 and CDR2 are DFQATT and SNEGSKA (reference sequence). The CDR3 runs 14 residues. The CDR3 DNA sequence: TGCAGTGCGATGGAGGGGTATGACACCGGGGAGCTGTTTTTT. Translating gives CSAMEGYDTGELFF.

In this sample, this clonotype turned up a few times. The chain has TRBV5-5 and TRBJ1-5, with TRBD1 identical over 11 bases. This CDR3 has 20 amino acids. The germline CDR1 and CDR2 sequences are SGHKS and YYEKEE (reference sequence). J gave up 11 bases and V 0 bases, and 22 bases lay outside the gene matches. The CDR3 sequence: CASSLDRGQGDPKARKAQHF. In DNA, the CDR3 is TGTGCCAGCAGCTTGGATAGGGGACAGGGGGATCCTAAGGCCAGAAAGGCCCAGCATTTT.

This clonotype is deemed medium-sized. The chain is built from TRBV7-2 and TRBJ2-2, with TRBD1 matching over 8 bases. The CDR3 runs 17 residues. Per the germline V gene, CDR1 is SGHTA and CDR2 is FQGNSA. The junction had 8 bases not matched to a gene; V was cut back by 1 base and J by 4 bases. This chain's CDR3 is CASSLGPGQGPTGELFF. As DNA, the CDR3 is TGTGCCAGCAGCTTAGGCCCAGGACAGGGCCCCACCGGGGAGCTGTTTTTT.